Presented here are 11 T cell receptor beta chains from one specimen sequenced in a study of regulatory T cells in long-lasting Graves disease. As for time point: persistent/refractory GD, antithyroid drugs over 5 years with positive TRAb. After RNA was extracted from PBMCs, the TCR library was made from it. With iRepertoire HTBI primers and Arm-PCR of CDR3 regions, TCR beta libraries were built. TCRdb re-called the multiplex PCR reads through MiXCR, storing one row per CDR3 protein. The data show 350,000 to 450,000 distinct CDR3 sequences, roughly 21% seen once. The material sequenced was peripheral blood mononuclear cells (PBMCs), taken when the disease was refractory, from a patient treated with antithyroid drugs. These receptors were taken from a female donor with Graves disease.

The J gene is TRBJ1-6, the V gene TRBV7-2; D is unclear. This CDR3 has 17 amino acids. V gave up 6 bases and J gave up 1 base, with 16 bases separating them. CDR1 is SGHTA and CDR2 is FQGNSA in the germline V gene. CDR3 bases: TGTGCCAGCAGGTTGACTGGGGTAGGATCCTATAATTCACCCCTCCACTTT. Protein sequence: CASRLTGVGSYNSPLHF.

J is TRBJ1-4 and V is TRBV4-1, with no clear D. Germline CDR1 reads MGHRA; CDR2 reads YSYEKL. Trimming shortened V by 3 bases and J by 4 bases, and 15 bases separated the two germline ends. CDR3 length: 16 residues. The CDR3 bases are TGCGCCAGCAGCCATGCGCGAGGGTGGGGTAATGAAAAACTGTTTTTT. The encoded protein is CASSHARGWGNEKLFF.

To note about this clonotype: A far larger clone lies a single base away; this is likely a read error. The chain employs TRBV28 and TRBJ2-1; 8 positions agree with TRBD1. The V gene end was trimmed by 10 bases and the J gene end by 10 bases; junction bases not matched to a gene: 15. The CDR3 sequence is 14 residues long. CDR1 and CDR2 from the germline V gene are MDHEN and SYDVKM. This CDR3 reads CATLTGTGSYEQFF. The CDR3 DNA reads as TGTGCCACTCTAACCGGGACAGGCTCCTACGAGCAGTTCTTC. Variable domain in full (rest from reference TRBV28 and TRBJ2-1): DVKVTQSSRYLVKRTGEKVFLECVQDMDHENMFWYRQDPGLGLRLIYFSYDVKMKEKGDIPEGYSVSREKKERFSLILESASTNQTSMYLCATLTGTGSYEQFFGPGTRLTVL.

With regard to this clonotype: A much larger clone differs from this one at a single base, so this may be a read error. The CDR3 DNA reads TGTGCCAGCGGTCTACCGGGGGGCAGCTATGGCTACACCTTC. It specifies CASGLPGGSYGYTF. V is TRBV28 and J is TRBJ1-2, with a possible D match to TRBD1 (6 bases). This CDR3 spans 14 amino acids. The germline V and J ends were trimmed by 8 bases and 4 bases, with 17 bases remaining between them. Germline values: CDR1 MDHEN, CDR2 SYDVKM.

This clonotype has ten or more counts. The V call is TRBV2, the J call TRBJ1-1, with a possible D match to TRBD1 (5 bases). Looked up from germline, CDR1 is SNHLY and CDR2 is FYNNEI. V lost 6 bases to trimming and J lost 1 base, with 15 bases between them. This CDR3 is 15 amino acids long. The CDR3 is CASSTQSGGNTEAFF. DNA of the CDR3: TGTGCCAGCAGCACTCAATCCGGGGGGAACACTGAAGCTTTCTTT.

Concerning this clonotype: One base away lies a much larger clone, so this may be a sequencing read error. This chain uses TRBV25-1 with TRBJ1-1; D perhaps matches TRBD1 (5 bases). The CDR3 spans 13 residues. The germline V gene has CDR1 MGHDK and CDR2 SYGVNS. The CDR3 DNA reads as TGTGTCAGCAGTGCCGGGGGGGACACTGAAGCTTTCTTT. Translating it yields CVSSAGGDTEAFF.

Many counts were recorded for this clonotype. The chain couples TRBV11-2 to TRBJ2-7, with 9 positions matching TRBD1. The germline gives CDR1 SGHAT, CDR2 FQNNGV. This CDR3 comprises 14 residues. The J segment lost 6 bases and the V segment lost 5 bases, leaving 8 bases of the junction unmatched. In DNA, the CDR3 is TGTGCCAGCAGCGCATGGACAGGGGAGGGCGAGCAGTACTTC. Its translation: CASSAWTGEGEQYF. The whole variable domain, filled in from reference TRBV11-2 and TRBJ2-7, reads EAGVAQSPRYKIIEKRQSVAFWCNPISGHATLYWYQQILGQGPKLLIQFQNNGVVDDSQLPKDRFSAERLKGVDSTLKIQPAKLEDSAVYLCASSAWTGEGEQYFGPGTRLTVT.

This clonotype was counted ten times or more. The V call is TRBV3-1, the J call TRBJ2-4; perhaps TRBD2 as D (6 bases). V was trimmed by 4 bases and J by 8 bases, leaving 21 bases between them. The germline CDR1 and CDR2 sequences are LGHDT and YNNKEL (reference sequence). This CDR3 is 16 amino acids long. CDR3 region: CASSPQNSAGRDIQYF. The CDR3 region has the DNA TGTGCCAGCAGCCCGCAAAACTCCGCGGGGCGGGACATTCAGTACTTC.

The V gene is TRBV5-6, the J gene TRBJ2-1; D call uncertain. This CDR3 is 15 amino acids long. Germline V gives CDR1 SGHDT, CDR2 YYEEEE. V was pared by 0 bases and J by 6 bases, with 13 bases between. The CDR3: CASSLVLRTANEQFF. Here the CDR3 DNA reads TGTGCCAGCAGCTTGGTTCTGCGGACCGCCAATGAGCAGTTCTTC.

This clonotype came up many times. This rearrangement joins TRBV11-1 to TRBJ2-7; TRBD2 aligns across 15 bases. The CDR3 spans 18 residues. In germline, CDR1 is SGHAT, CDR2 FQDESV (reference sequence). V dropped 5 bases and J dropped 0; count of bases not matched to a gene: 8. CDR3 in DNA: TGTGCCAGCAGCCGGACTAGCGGGAGGGAAAGGAGCTCCTACGAGCAGTACTTC. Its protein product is CASSRTSGRERSSYEQYF.

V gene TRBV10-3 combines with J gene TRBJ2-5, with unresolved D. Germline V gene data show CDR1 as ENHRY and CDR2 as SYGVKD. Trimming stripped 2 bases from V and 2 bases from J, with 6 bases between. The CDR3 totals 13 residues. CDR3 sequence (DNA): TGTGCCATCAGTGAGGGTAGGCAAGAGACCCAGTACTTC. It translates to CAISEGRQETQYF.